This TCR beta chain derives from a study of OX40 agonist ivuxolimab in advanced cancers. Looking at the study overall: Of the patients, three showed partial responses, one with hepatocellular carcinoma and two with cutaneous melanoma. Study observations and caveats: Antigen targets of the expanded peripheral T cells went undetermined.

The data were produced by immunoSEQ multiplex PCR, yet TCRdb's version contains in-frame clones alone and is incomplete. The sample has some 28,000 clones; approximately 80% are singletons. The CDR3 has 15 residues. Germline V gene data show CDR1 as SGHRS and CDR2 as YFSETQ. The V and J ends lost 4 bases and 0 bases, in that order; junction bases with no gene match: 5. As regards this clone: Its antigen is undetermined.

The sequence was obtained from an adult with an advanced solid tumor such as melanoma, head and neck, liver or kidney cancer. This chain joins TRBV5-1 and TRBJ1-2, with 8 bases aligning to TRBD1. The sequenced sample was CD4+ or CD8+ T cells sorted from blood, obtained in a trial of the OX40 agonist ivuxolimab. The CDR3, as DNA: TGCGCCAGCAGCCCCGGACAGGGCTCTAACTATGGCTACACCTTC. Protein sequence: CASSPGQGSNYGYTF. Filled out from reference TRBV5-1 and TRBJ1-2, the complete variable domain reads KAGVTQTPRYLIKTRGQQVTLSCSPISGHRSVSWYQQTPGQGLQFLFEYFSETQRNKGNFPGRFSGRQFSNSRSEMNVSTLELGDSALYLCASSPGQGSNYGYTFGSGTRLTVV.